These 22 T cell receptor beta chains came from one sample sequenced in a study of human T cells and chemical hapten exposure. Time point reported: pre-sensitization, week 0. Treatment defined: therapeutic diphenylcyclopropenone sensitization with weekly scalp DPC. TCRdb re-called the RACE reads through MiXCR, storing one row per CDR3 protein. The sample lists some 250,000 distinct CDR3 sequences, around 7.3% occurring once. The sequencing here drew on whole blood, taken in connection with sensitization to the hapten diphenylcyclopropenone (DPC). All receptors come from a man in his late teens or twenties with alopecia areata. Some clones in this sample may be carry-over from other donors' samples.

The genes are TRBV7-2 and TRBJ2-5, with 10 bases aligning to TRBD2. V gave up 10 bases and J gave up 2 bases; unmatched junction bases: 16. The CDR3 length is 17 residues. The germline V gene has CDR1 SGHTA and CDR2 FQGNSA. CDR3 nucleotide sequence: TGTGCCACCGTGAACCCACTAGCGGGGTCGCCTCAAGAGACCCAGTACTTC. Translating gives CATVNPLAGSPQETQYF.

The chain has TRBV6-1 and TRBJ2-5; 8 bases map to TRBD2. The germline gives CDR1 MNHNS, CDR2 SASEGT. With 6 bases clipped from V and 7 bases from J, the junction kept 10 bases outside the gene matches. The CDR3 is 14 residues long. CDR3 in amino acids: CASSPTLAGPTQYF. The CDR3 nucleotides are TGTGCCAGCAGCCCTACGCTAGCGGGTCCGACCCAGTACTTC.

This clonotype has only a few counts. The chain couples TRBV5-6 to TRBJ2-1, with D unresolved. CDR3 length: 14 residues. CDR1 is SGHDT, CDR2 YYEEEE, per germline. Trimming cost V 0 bases and J 9 bases, with 13 bases left between them. The CDR3 region is CASSLAVFRGEQFF. The CDR3 DNA sequence: TGTGCCAGCAGCTTGGCGGTTTTTCGTGGTGAGCAGTTCTTC.

Ten or more counts support this clonotype. This sequence joins TRBV12-3 or TRBV12-4 and TRBJ2-5, with 7 positions matching TRBD2. J lost 4 bases, V lost 3 bases, and 8 bases had no gene match. CDR3 length: 15 amino acids. The CDR3 sequence: CASSFGRGRVETQYF. CDR3 bases: TGTGCCAGCAGTTTCGGTCGGGGGAGGGTAGAGACCCAGTACTTC.

This chain connects TRBV3-1 to TRBJ1-1; D not certain. V was trimmed by 4 bases and J by 1 base, leaving 13 bases between them. This CDR3 comprises 15 residues. Germline V gene lookup returns CDR1 LGHDT and CDR2 YNNKEL (reference sequence). The CDR3 region is CASSPESIGNTEAFF. The CDR3 DNA reads as TGTGCCAGCAGCCCCGAAAGTATCGGGAACACTGAAGCTTTCTTT.

This clonotype was seen many times. The rearrangement joins TRBV12-3 or TRBV12-4 to TRBJ2-5; D remains ambiguous. The germline V and J ends were trimmed by 0 bases and 4 bases, with 9 bases remaining between them. The CDR3 covers 14 residues. The CDR3 protein is CASSLANIGETQYF. CDR3 nucleotides: TGTGCCAGCAGTTTAGCGAACATTGGAGAGACCCAGTACTTC.

Ten or more counts support this clonotype. The chain links TRBV28 to TRBJ2-7; tentatively, D is TRBD1 (5 bases). Germline V lookup: CDR1 MDHEN, CDR2 SYDVKM. The CDR3 totals 16 residues. V gave up 2 bases and J gave up 0 bases, with 14 bases separating them. CDR3 loop: CASSLGVGQSSYEQYF. The CDR3 coding sequence is TGTGCCAGCAGTTTAGGGGTGGGGCAGTCCTCCTACGAGCAGTACTTC.

This clonotype occurred many times. The chain couples TRBV29-1 to TRBJ2-5, with TRBD1 as a possible D gene (7 bases). Trimming pared 7 bases from V and 0 bases from J, leaving 18 bases between. The CDR3 covers 15 residues. Germline loops: CDR1 SQVTM, CDR2 ANQGSEA. The CDR3, as DNA: TGCAGCGCAACCCGGGGGACAGTTAACCAAGAGACCCAGTACTTC. Translated: CSATRGTVNQETQYF.

In its sample, this clonotype was seen a few times. The rearrangement uses TRBV2 and TRBJ1-5; the D is unclear. This CDR3 is built from 12 residues. CDR1 is SNHLY, CDR2 FYNNEI, per germline. The V end was cut by 7 bases, the J end by 4 bases, with 8 bases between. For the CDR3, the DNA is TGTGCCAGCAAAATGGGGAATCAGCCCCAGCATTTT. It is translated as CASKMGNQPQHF.

This clonotype was observed a handful of times. The rearrangement joins TRBV10-3 to TRBJ2-7, with 8 bases fitting TRBD1. CDR3 size: 15 residues. The germline V gene encodes CDR1 ENHRY and CDR2 SYGVKD. Trimming at V came to 2 bases and at J to 3 bases, leaving 6 bases not matched to a gene. CDR3 sequence (DNA): TGTGCCATCAGTGAGCCGGGGACAGGAATCTACGAGCAGTACTTC. Translating gives CAISEPGTGIYEQYF.

This clonotype was detected a few times. This chain uses TRBV5-5 with TRBJ1-1; D not resolved. The germline V gene has CDR1 SGHKS and CDR2 YYEKEE (reference sequence). The CDR3 length is 15 residues. V was shortened by 3 bases and J by 0 bases, with 12 bases between the two germline ends. The CDR3 loop is CASSSETTMNTEAFF. CDR3 sequence (DNA): TGTGCCAGCAGCTCGGAAACTACGATGAACACTGAAGCTTTCTTT.

This clonotype came up a few times. The chain employs TRBV29-1 and TRBJ1-2; TRBD1 is a possible D gene (5 bases). The CDR3 totals 12 residues. V lost 4 bases to trimming and J lost 4 bases, with 10 bases between them. Germline loops: CDR1 SQVTM, CDR2 ANQGSEA. Here the CDR3 reads CSVGRQTYGYTF. CDR3 in DNA: TGCAGCGTTGGCAGACAGACCTATGGCTACACCTTC.

Only a few counts were recorded for this clonotype. Mismatch with germline at one junction end may stem from a read error. This sequence joins TRBV2 and TRBJ2-2, with 7 bases matching TRBD1. Germline V gene lookup returns CDR1 SNHLY and CDR2 FYNNEI. The CDR3 extends over 14 amino acids. The CDR3 here is CASSPTGNAGELFF. As DNA, the CDR3 is TGTGCCAGCAGTCCGACAGGGAACGCCGGGGAGCTGTTTTTT.

In this sample, this clonotype turned up a few times. The CDR3 DNA follows: TGCGCCAGCAGCCAAGAATCAGGGGGCACTGAAGCTTTCTTT. The encoded protein is CASSQESGGTEAFF. V gene TRBV4-3 combines with J gene TRBJ1-1, with 7 nucleotides matching TRBD1. Germline V gene sequence: CDR1 LGHNA, CDR2 YSLEER. V lost 0 bases to trimming and J lost 4 bases; unmatched junction nucleotides: 2. This CDR3 comprises 14 residues.

The rearrangement uses TRBV6-5 and TRBJ1-2; D might be TRBD1 (6 bases). Germline-derived CDR1 and CDR2 are MNHEY and SVGAGI. There are 12 residues in the CDR3. The V and J ends lost 4 bases and 6 bases respectively, with 9 bases between them. Here the CDR3 DNA reads TGTGCCAGCAGTTGGGGGCCAGATGGCTACACCTTC. It is translated as CASSWGPDGYTF.

The V call is TRBV7-9, the J call TRBJ2-1, with 12 bases identical to TRBD1. Per the germline V gene, CDR1 is SEHNR and CDR2 is FQNEAQ (reference sequence). The ends lost 4 bases at V and 4 bases at J; junction bases unmatched: 5. The CDR3 loop spans 16 amino acids. CDR3 region: CASSSGDRGRYNEQFF. The CDR3 nucleotides read TGTGCCAGCAGCTCCGGGGACAGGGGGCGATACAATGAGCAGTTCTTC. The complete variable domain, with remaining parts taken from reference TRBV7-9 and TRBJ2-1, reads DTGVSQNPRHKITKRGQNVTFRCDPISEHNRLYWYRQTLGQGPEFLTYFQNEAQLEKSRLLSDRFSAERPKGSFSTLEIQRTEQGDSAMYLCASSSGDRGRYNEQFFGPGTRLTVL.

The chain is built from TRBV7-2 and TRBJ1-5, with 7 bases identical to TRBD1. The CDR3 covers 13 residues. CDR1 and CDR2 from the germline V gene are SGHTA and FQGNSA. The junction had 5 bases not matched to a gene; V was cut back by 3 bases and J by 9 bases. CDR3 amino acids: CASSFKPGGPQHF. Written as DNA, the CDR3 is TGTGCCAGCAGCTTTAAACCAGGGGGGCCCCAGCATTTT.

This clonotype was counted many times. The chain recombines TRBV29-1 with TRBJ1-1; D gene ambiguous. The CDR3 is 13 amino acids. Between the trimmed V and J ends, which lost 4 bases and 6 bases, there was a span of 15 bases. The germline gives CDR1 SQVTM, CDR2 ANQGSEA. The CDR3 region is CSVADAGFAEAFF. The DNA of the CDR3 is TGCAGCGTTGCGGACGCGGGGTTCGCTGAAGCTTTCTTT.

The rearrangement joins TRBV10-3 to TRBJ2-3; D assignment may be TRBD1 or TRBD2 (5 bases each). Trimming pared 0 bases from V and 0 bases from J, leaving 7 bases between. The CDR3 is 15 residues long. Per germline, CDR1 ENHRY and CDR2 SYGVKD. This chain's CDR3 is CAISESRDSTDTQYF. The CDR3 DNA reads as TGTGCCATCAGTGAGTCACGGGACAGCACAGATACGCAGTATTTT.

The V call is TRBV6-5, the J call TRBJ2-3, with unresolved D. Trimming cost V 8 bases and J 1 base, with 10 bases left between them. Germline CDR1 is MNHEY and CDR2 is SVGAGI. The CDR3 is 13 residues long. The CDR3 DNA is TGTGCCAGCCGCGGCGAAGGCACAGATACGCAGTATTTT. Protein: CASRGEGTDTQYF.

This clonotype appeared many times. V is TRBV7-3 and J is TRBJ2-1, with TRBD1 identical over 7 bases. The CDR3 extends over 13 amino acids. Germline lookup yields CDR1 SGHTA and CDR2 FQGTGA. V shed 5 bases, J shed 7 bases, and the junction held 5 bases outside the gene matches. CDR3 sequence: CASSTGVGNEQFF. The CDR3 region has the DNA TGTGCCAGCAGCACAGGGGTTGGGAATGAGCAGTTCTTC.

This clonotype was detected a few times. The rearrangement uses TRBV7-9 and TRBJ2-7; TRBD2 might be the D (5 bases). The V and J ends lost 4 bases and 7 bases respectively, with 11 bases between them. The CDR3 runs to 12 residues. Germline V gene lookup returns CDR1 SEHNR and CDR2 FQNEAQ (reference sequence). The CDR3 coding sequence is TGTGCCAGCAGCTCAGGTACGGGAGAGCAGTACTTC. This translates into CASSSGTGEQYF.